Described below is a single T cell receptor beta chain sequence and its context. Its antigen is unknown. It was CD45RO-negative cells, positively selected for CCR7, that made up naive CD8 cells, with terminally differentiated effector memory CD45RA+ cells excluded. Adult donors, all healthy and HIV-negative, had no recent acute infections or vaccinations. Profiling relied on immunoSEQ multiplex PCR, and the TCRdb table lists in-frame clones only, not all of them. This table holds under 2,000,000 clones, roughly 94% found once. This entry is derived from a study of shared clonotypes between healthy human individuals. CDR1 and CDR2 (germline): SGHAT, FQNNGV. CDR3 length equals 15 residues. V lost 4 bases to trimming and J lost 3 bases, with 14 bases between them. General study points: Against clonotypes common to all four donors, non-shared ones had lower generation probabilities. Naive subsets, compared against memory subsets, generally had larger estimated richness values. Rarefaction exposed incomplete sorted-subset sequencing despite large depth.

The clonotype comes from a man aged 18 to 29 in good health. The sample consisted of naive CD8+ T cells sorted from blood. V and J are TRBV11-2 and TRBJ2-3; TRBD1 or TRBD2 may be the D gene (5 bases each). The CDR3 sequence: CASSYRDPGTDTQYF. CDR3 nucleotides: TGTGCCAGCAGCTACCGGGACCCAGGAACAGATACGCAGTATTTT. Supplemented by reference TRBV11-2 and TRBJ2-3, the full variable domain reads EAGVAQSPRYKIIEKRQSVAFWCNPISGHATLYWYQQILGQGPKLLIQFQNNGVVDDSQLPKDRFSAERLKGVDSTLKIQPAKLEDSAVYLCASSYRDPGTDTQYFGPGTRLTVL.